The rows below give T cell receptor beta chains drawn from one sample of a study of T cells after yellow fever vaccination. TCRdb passed the 5' RACE reads through MiXCR, listing each CDR3 protein once. The table lists about 340,000 distinct CDR3 sequences, under 5% of them singletons. The input for sequencing was PBMCs, taken 5 days after the yellow fever booster vaccination. All receptors derive from a man aged 18 to 30 who received the YFV17D yellow fever vaccine. CDR3s include the opening cysteine and the closing phenylalanine or tryptophan. D genes are given only for firm matches. Size is stated for part of the rows, as once, few or many counts, or as a class when the clone is expanded.

>TRBV6-1|TRBD2|TRBJ2-7|few
TGTGCCAGCTTCACCCTAGCTAGCGGGGCCTACGAGCAGTACTTC
CASFTLASGAYEQYF
>TRBV5-4|-|TRBJ2-7|few
TGTGCCAGCAGCTTGGAGGGGGGCCCCCATCGCGAGCAGTACTTC
CASSLEGGPHREQYF
>TRBV12-3/TRBV12-4|-|TRBJ1-2|-
TGTGCCAGCAGTTTAGCGGATGGGGACTACACCTTC
CASSLADGDYTF
>TRBV15|-|TRBJ1-2|-
TGTGCCACCAGCAGAGAACCAGGGAGCGGCTACACCTTC
CATSREPGSGYTF
>TRBV3-1|-|TRBJ2-5|-
TGTGCCAGCGAGGGTAGCTACCAAGAGACCCAGTACTTC
CASEGSYQETQYF
>TRBV6-5|-|TRBJ2-7|few
TGTGCCAGCAGTTACCGGGAGGGACAGCTCTACGAGCAGTACTTC
CASSYREGQLYEQYF
>TRBV7-2|-|TRBJ2-3|many
TGTGCCAGCAGACAGGGTGGGCTGACAGATACGCAGTATTTT
CASRQGGLTDTQYF
>TRBV20-1|-|TRBJ2-4|many
TGCAGTGAGCATGGGGATGGCAAAAACATTCAGTACTTC
CSEHGDGKNIQYF
>TRBV7-2|-|TRBJ2-6|-
TGTGCCAGCAGCTTCATGGAGGCCAACGTCCTGACTTTC
CASSFMEANVLTF
>TRBV20-1|TRBD1|TRBJ1-2|-
TGCAGTGCTAGGTCAGGGGGCCGATCTCGACCTAAGAACTATGGCTACACCTTC
CSARSGGRSRPKNYGYTF
>TRBV7-3|-|TRBJ2-3|many
TGTGCCAGCAGCTTGCACTCCACAGATACGCAGTATTTT
CASSLHSTDTQYF
>TRBV5-1|-|TRBJ1-2|-
TGCGCCAGCAGCCAACAGGGTGAGCATGGCTACACCTTC
CASSQQGEHGYTF
>TRBV20-1|-|TRBJ2-5|-
TGCAGTGCTAGAGGCGGGGGCTACGCGGAGACCCAGTACTTC
CSARGGGYAETQYF
>TRBV7-3|-|TRBJ2-1|-
TGTGCCAGCAGCTTATTCTCGAACGGGGCCTACAATGAGCAGTTCTTC
CASSLFSNGAYNEQFF
>TRBV15|TRBD2|TRBJ2-1|few
TGTGCCACCAGCAGAGGGGACGGGGGGGATTTCAATGAGCAGTTCTTC
CATSRGDGGDFNEQFF
>TRBV20-1|-|TRBJ1-1|few
TGCAGTGCTAGAGGAACAGGTGAAGCTTTCTTT
CSARGTGEAFF
>TRBV4-3|TRBD2|TRBJ2-2|-
TGCGCCAGCAGCCAAGAAGCGACTAGCGTGAACACCGGGGAGCTGTTTTTT
CASSQEATSVNTGELFF
>TRBV21-1|-|TRBJ2-3|-
TGTGCCAGCAGCAAGGCGACGAAGCCAAGCACAGATACGCAGTATTTT
CASSKATKPSTDTQYF
>TRBV7-9|-|TRBJ1-5|many
TGTGCCAGCAGCTCGACAGGTGGAGATCAGCCCCAGCATTTT
CASSSTGGDQPQHF
>TRBV7-2|-|TRBJ1-2|-
TGTGCCAGCAGCTCCCCCGGACGGAACTATGGCTACACCTTC
CASSSPGRNYGYTF
>TRBV5-1|TRBD1|TRBJ1-3|many
TGCGCCAGCAGTTGGGACAGCTCTGGAAACACCATATATTTT
CASSWDSSGNTIYF
>TRBV4-3|-|TRBJ2-4|few
TGCGCCAGCAGCCAAGATTTGAGGGTCGGGGCCAAAAACATTCAGTACTTC
CASSQDLRVGAKNIQYF
>TRBV21-1|-|TRBJ1-6|-
TGTGCCAGCAGCGTCCGGGACAGGGGAAGTTCCTATAATTCACCCCTCCACTTT
CASSVRDRGSSYNSPLHF
>TRBV7-2|TRBD1|TRBJ1-2|few
TGTGCCAGCAGCTTAGTACAGACAGGGAGAGCTAACTATGGCTACACCTTC
CASSLVQTGRANYGYTF
>TRBV2|TRBD1|TRBJ2-3|many
TGTGCCAGCAGTGCGAGGGCCGGGACAGACTCAAAGAAACGCACAGATACGCAGTATTTT
CASSARAGTDSKKRTDTQYF
>TRBV12-3/TRBV12-4|-|TRBJ2-7|-
TGTGCCAGCAGGGGGGGGACAGTTGACTACGAGCAGTACTTC
CASRGGTVDYEQYF
>TRBV7-9|-|TRBJ2-5|many
TGTGCCAGCAGCGGGGTCCTCCTGGGGGAGACCCAGTACTTC
CASSGVLLGETQYF
>TRBV25-1|-|TRBJ1-4|few
TGTGCCAGCAGAGCTGGCACTAATGAAAAACTGTTTTTT
CASRAGTNEKLFF
>TRBV7-9|TRBD1|TRBJ1-1|few
TGTGCCAGCAGCTTCAAACAGGGGCAGGGGAACACTGAAGCTTTCTTT
CASSFKQGQGNTEAFF
>TRBV4-2|-|TRBJ2-7|-
TGTGCCAGCAGCCATGTGGGCGATAGTTCCTACGAGCAGTACTTC
CASSHVGDSSYEQYF
>TRBV11-2|-|TRBJ2-3|many
TGTGCCAGCAGCTTATTTAGGGAATTAGATACGCAGTATTTT
CASSLFRELDTQYF
>TRBV27|TRBD2|TRBJ2-1|-
TGTGCCAGCAGTCCGTGGACTAGCGGGGGTGGAAATGAGCAGTTCTTC
CASSPWTSGGGNEQFF
>TRBV14|-|TRBJ2-7|-
TGTGCCAGCAGCCAAGTGGACCTTATGGAGCAGTACTTC
CASSQVDLMEQYF
>TRBV18|-|TRBJ1-1|many
TGTGCCAGCTCACCTGCCGCCCCAGCACATGGTACTGAAGCTTTCTTT
CASSPAAPAHGTEAFF
>TRBV12-3/TRBV12-4|TRBD1|TRBJ1-1|-
TGTGCCAGCAGTTTGGGGACAGGGGTCACTGAAGCTTTCTTT
CASSLGTGVTEAFF
>TRBV7-8|-|TRBJ1-2|few
TGTGCCAGCAGCTTAGAGGCGGGCAGACAGCAGCTTTTCGCCTATGGCTACACCTTC
CASSLEAGRQQLFAYGYTF
>TRBV6-2/TRBV6-3|-|TRBJ2-4|-
TGTGCCAGCAGTTCTCCCGGGGTAAACATTCAGTACTTC
CASSSPGVNIQYF
>TRBV7-3|-|TRBJ1-6|many
TGTGCCAGCAGCGCATCAGGATTAGGATCACCCCTCCACTTT
CASSASGLGSPLHF
>TRBV29-1|TRBD1|TRBJ1-2|-
TGCAGCGGCGTCCGCCGGGACAGCAATAACTATGGCTACACCTTC
CSGVRRDSNNYGYTF
>TRBV20-1|-|TRBJ1-4|-
TGCAGTGCTAGCAGCCGGTGGGATGAAAAACTGTTTTTT
CSASSRWDEKLFF
>TRBV11-2|TRBD2|TRBJ2-5|-
TGTGCCAGCAGCTTAGATCCCCTAGCGGGGGGAAAAGAGACCCAGTACTTC
CASSLDPLAGGKETQYF
>TRBV5-1|-|TRBJ1-2|few
TGCGCCAGCAGCCCCGGTGGAGGGGCTTGGAGCTATGGCTACACCTTC
CASSPGGGAWSYGYTF
>TRBV14|TRBD1|TRBJ2-7|many
TGTGCCAGCAGCTCCCGGGACAGGGGGAACGAGCAGTACTTC
CASSSRDRGNEQYF
>TRBV5-1|-|TRBJ2-2|-
TGCGCCAGCAGCTCCGGAAGCCGCGCCGGGGAGCTGTTTTTT
CASSSGSRAGELFF
>TRBV4-3|-|TRBJ2-1|once
TGCGCCAGCAGCCAAGATAGAGCCGGCAGAACATACTATGAGCAGTTCTTC
CASSQDRAGRTYYEQFF
>TRBV5-6|TRBD1|TRBJ2-3|many
TGTGCCAGCAGCTACCAGGGGGACACAGATACGCAGTATTTT
CASSYQGDTDTQYF
>TRBV11-2|-|TRBJ1-2|many
TGTGCCAGCAGCTCCTCCCAGGCGGCGCGGATCCCTGGCTACACCTTC
CASSSSQAARIPGYTF